One and the same sample provided the 30 T cell receptor beta chains below, sequenced in a study of cytomegalovirus exposure and HLA in healthy donors. Vbeta (60) and Jbeta (13) primers were used in the PCR. Assay: immunoSEQ multiplex PCR; the TCRdb copy retains only in-frame clones and omits some. The specimen's table records about 140,000 clones. Source material: PBMCs. The receptors here all came from a man aged 35-49 years in good health and CMV-seronegative.

The CDR3 region has the DNA TGTGCCAGCAGACGAGGACAGGGCCGCGAAAAACTGTTTTTT. It specifies CASRRGQGREKLFF. The chain carries TRBV27 and TRBJ1-4; 8 nucleotides agree with TRBD1. Trimming at V came to 6 bases and at J to 8 bases, leaving 8 bases not matched to a gene. Germline V gene lookup returns CDR1 MNHEY and CDR2 SMNVEV (reference sequence). The CDR3 runs 14 residues.

The CDR3 sequence: CASSSGLPRSLPAYEQYF. In nucleotides, the CDR3 is TGTGCCAGCAGTTCGGGACTGCCGCGCAGTCTCCCAGCCTACGAGCAGTACTTC. The chain is built from TRBV27 and TRBJ2-7; tentatively, D is TRBD2 (6 bases). With 4 bases removed from V and 2 bases from J, the gap between germline ends came to 24 bases. The CDR3 has 18 amino acids. CDR1 MNHEY and CDR2 SMNVEV come from the germline V gene (reference sequence).

This chain connects TRBV7-3 to TRBJ2-3; 10 nucleotides agree with TRBD2. J was trimmed by 3 bases and V by 5 bases; bases with no gene match: 11. CDR1 and CDR2 (germline): SGHTA, FQGTGA. The CDR3 runs 17 residues. CDR3 in amino acids: CASSPQRGGGGTDTQYF. The CDR3 DNA is TGTGCCAGCAGCCCCCAGCGGGGGGGCGGCGGTACAGATACGCAGTATTTT.

V usage is TRBV6-5 and J usage is TRBJ1-3, with D possibly being TRBD1 (5 bases). Trimming stripped 8 bases from V and 8 bases from J, with 13 bases between. The CDR3 has 12 amino acids. Germline-derived CDR1 and CDR2 are MNHEY and SVGAGI. The CDR3 nucleotides are TGTGCCAGCGGGCGGGGGGGGGACACCATATATTTT. As protein: CASGRGGDTIYF.

The chain has TRBV27 and TRBJ2-7, with 10 bases matching TRBD1. Germline CDR1 and CDR2: MNHEY and SMNVEV (reference sequence). The CDR3 extends over 15 amino acids. With V trimmed by 2 bases and J by 3 bases, 4 bases remained unmatched. The CDR3 here is CASSLRTGGFYEQYF. The CDR3 DNA reads TGTGCCAGCAGTTTACGGACAGGGGGTTTCTACGAGCAGTACTTC.

The CDR3 nucleotides are TGTGCCAGCAGTCTCAGGGAAGTTGGGGAAAAACTGTTTTTT. Translated, it gives CASSLREVGEKLFF. J is TRBJ1-4 and V is TRBV28, with D tentatively TRBD1 (5 bases). Trimming stripped 5 bases from V and 8 bases from J, with 15 bases between. The germline V gene has CDR1 MDHEN and CDR2 SYDVKM. The CDR3 covers 14 residues.

The V and J genes are TRBV4-3 and TRBJ2-1; TRBD2 matches at 10 bases. After removal of 0 bases from V and 3 bases from J, the junction contained 11 bases not matched to a gene. The CDR3 spans 19 residues. Germline V gene sequence: CDR1 LGHNA, CDR2 YSLEER. CDR3 sequence reads: CASSQDLPSGGRIYNEQFF. The CDR3 coding sequence is TGCGCCAGCAGCCAAGATCTGCCTAGCGGGGGTCGCATCTACAATGAGCAGTTCTTC.

The chain couples TRBV27 to TRBJ2-3; 8 bases align to TRBD2. The CDR3 consists of 15 residues. The germline CDR1 and CDR2 sequences are MNHEY and SMNVEV (reference sequence). Losses at the gene ends were 4 bases for V and 1 base for J; bases not matched to a gene: 4. CDR3 region: CASSSLLAGTDTQYF. CDR3 nucleotide sequence: TGTGCCAGCAGTTCCCTACTAGCGGGCACAGATACGCAGTATTTT.

This chain links TRBV6-5 with TRBJ1-2, with D possibly matching TRBD1 (5 bases). Deletions cut 0 bases from V and 4 bases from J, with 9 bases between. Germline CDR1 and CDR2: MNHEY and SVGAGI. The CDR3 sequence is 14 residues long. The DNA for the CDR3 is TGTGCCAGCAGTTACTCAGGCAGGGCCTATGGCTACACCTTC. It codes for CASSYSGRAYGYTF.

The chain links TRBV12-1 to TRBJ2-7; the table assigns TRBD1, which was not confirmed against the DNA. TRBV12-1 is flagged as a pseudogene. This CDR3 is 14 amino acids long. CDR3 coding DNA: TGTGCCAGCAGCTCTCGGACAGGGAATTACGAGCAGTACTTC. This encodes CASSSRTGNYEQYF.

The chain joins TRBV19 to TRBJ2-2, with D uncertain. V lost 6 bases, J lost 9 bases, and 8 bases lay in between. The germline CDR1 and CDR2 sequences are LNHDA and SQIVND (reference sequence). The CDR3 loop spans 11 amino acids. The CDR3 region is CASSQKRELFF. CDR3 nucleotide sequence: TGTGCCAGTAGCCAAAAGCGGGAGCTGTTTTTT.

The gene calls are TRBV19 and TRBJ1-4; D may be TRBD1 (5 bases). The length of the CDR3 is 14 residues. CDR1 is LNHDA and CDR2 is SQIVND in the germline V gene (reference sequence). V was trimmed by 3 bases and J by 8 bases, leaving 13 bases between them. As DNA, the CDR3 is TGTGCCAGTAGTATGGTGGGGCAACTAGAAAAACTGTTTTTT. Residues: CASSMVGQLEKLFF.

CDR3 DNA sequence: TGCAGCGTTGGGGGGGTTTTGAACACTGAAGCTTTCTTT. Protein product: CSVGGVLNTEAFF. The chain joins TRBV29-1 to TRBJ1-1; D perhaps matches TRBD1 (5 bases). CDR1 and CDR2 from the germline V gene are SQVTM and ANQGSEA. Trimming cost V 4 bases and J 0 bases, with 9 bases left between them. The CDR3 runs to 13 residues.

This chain joins TRBV6-5 and TRBJ2-5; TRBD1 matches 10 bases. Matching the DNA end better, TRBJ2-7 makes the J call doubtful. Germline CDR1 and CDR2: MNHEY and SVGAGI. This CDR3 spans 16 amino acids. CDR3 in amino acids: CASSSNWDRGSHEQYF. For the CDR3, the DNA is TGTGCCAGCAGTTCAAATTGGGACAGGGGAAGCCACGAGCAGTACTTC.

The chain combines TRBV7-9 with TRBJ2-5, with a weak D call TRBD1 (6 bases). In germline, CDR1 is SEHNR, CDR2 FQNEAQ (reference sequence). The CDR3 covers 15 residues. Trimming took off 1 base at V and 5 bases at J, with 14 bases between the two ends. The CDR3 sequence: CASSLGGSGVETQYF. In nucleotides, the CDR3 is TGTGCCAGCAGCTTAGGAGGGTCAGGGGTGGAGACCCAGTACTTC.

V usage is TRBV5-8 and J usage is TRBJ1-6; D unresolved. The germline V and J ends were trimmed by 4 bases and 4 bases, with 12 bases remaining between them. Germline values: CDR1 SGHTS, CDR2 YDEGEE. This CDR3 region has 15 residues. The DNA for the CDR3 is TGTGCCAGCAGCCTTGATGGGCCTTATAATTCACCCCTCCACTTT. Its translation is CASSLDGPYNSPLHF.

The CDR3 reads CASRLQVSTEAFF. CDR3 coding DNA: TGTGCCAGCAGACTTCAGGTTAGCACTGAAGCTTTCTTT. V is TRBV7-2 and J is TRBJ1-1; D uncertain. This CDR3 region has 13 residues. The V gene lost 6 bases and the J gene lost 4 bases, with 12 bases spanning the gap. CDR1 is SGHTA, CDR2 FQGNSA, per germline.

The gene calls are TRBV6-1 and TRBJ1-5; D perhaps matches TRBD1 (6 bases). Deletions cut 6 bases from V and 5 bases from J, with 14 bases between. CDR1 and CDR2 from the germline V gene are MNHNS and SASEGT. The CDR3 extends over 14 amino acids. CDR3 nucleotides: TGTGCCAGCAGCGACTACAGGGTGGATCAGCCCCAGCATTTT. It is translated as CASSDYRVDQPQHF.

The V call is TRBV12-5, the J call TRBJ2-1; D ambiguous. Per the germline V gene, CDR1 is LGHNT and CDR2 is FRNRAP. Trimming removed 1 base from V and 5 bases from J, with 12 bases in between. This CDR3 contains 15 residues. CDR3 DNA: TGTGCTAGTGGTTTGGAGAGGAAGGATCACAATGAGCAGTTCTTC. Translated: CASGLERKDHNEQFF.

The chain employs TRBV27 and TRBJ1-1, with 12 bases identical to TRBD1. Germline V gene data show CDR1 as MNHEY and CDR2 as SMNVEV (reference sequence). This CDR3 is 16 amino acids long. V lost 7 bases, J lost 5 bases, and 11 bases stayed unmatched. For the CDR3, the DNA is TGTGCCAGCACCGACGGACGGGACAGGGGGCAAACTGAAGCTTTCTTT. The encoded protein is CASTDGRDRGQTEAFF.

The V call is TRBV10-2, the J call TRBJ2-1; 11 bases are shared with TRBD2. The germline gives CDR1 WSHSY, CDR2 SAAADI. J was trimmed by 5 bases and V by 5 bases; bases with no gene match: 5. This CDR3 spans 15 amino acids. The CDR3 loop reads CASSTLAGGHNEQFF. Written as DNA, the CDR3 is TGCGCCAGCAGTACTCTAGCGGGGGGACACAATGAGCAGTTCTTC.

The gene calls are TRBV5-5 and TRBJ2-2; 11 nucleotides align to TRBD2. The J segment lost 9 bases and the V segment lost 4 bases, leaving 17 bases of the junction unmatched. Per the germline V gene, CDR1 is SGHKS and CDR2 is YYEKEE (reference sequence). This CDR3 comprises 18 residues. In DNA form, the CDR3 reads TGTGCCAGCAGCCCTTTGGGTAGCGGGGGGGCCTTCTCCAGGGAGCTGTTTTTT. Its translation: CASSPLGSGGAFSRELFF.

This chain joins TRBV7-3 and TRBJ1-2, with 12 bases lining up with TRBD1. Looked up from germline, CDR1 is SGHTA and CDR2 is FQGTGA. V was pared by 5 bases and J by 9 bases, with 4 bases of the junction left unmatched. This CDR3 comprises 13 residues. The CDR3 nucleotides are TGTGCCAGCAGCGGCGGGACAGGGGGCAGCTACACCTTC. It specifies CASSGGTGGSYTF. Drawing the rest from reference TRBV7-3 and TRBJ1-2, the complete variable domain is GAGVSQTPSNKVTEKGKYVELRCDPISGHTALYWYRQSLGQGPEFLIYFQGTGAADDSGLPNDRFFAVRPEGSVSTLKIQRTERGDSAVYLCASSGGTGGSYTFGSGTRLTVV.

The chain employs TRBV18 and TRBJ1-3, with 10 bases lining up with TRBD1. The CDR3 has 17 residues. V dropped 10 bases and J dropped 0; count of bases not matched to a gene: 12. CDR1 and CDR2 from the germline V gene are KGHSH and LQKENI. In nucleotides, the CDR3 is TGTGCCACCACCGGGACAGGGGCGCCGAGCTCTGGAAACACCATATATTTT. It is translated as CATTGTGAPSSGNTIYF.

The V and J genes are TRBV11-1 and TRBJ1-2; D is uncertain. Germline V gene data show CDR1 as SGHAT and CDR2 as FQDESV (reference sequence). V lost 5 bases, J lost 5 bases, and 18 bases lay in between. This CDR3 spans 15 amino acids. CDR3 residues: CASSITRNDYYGYTF. As DNA, the CDR3 is TGTGCCAGCAGCATCACTAGGAACGACTATTATGGCTACACCTTC.

The V and J genes are TRBV9 and TRBJ2-7; D is possibly TRBD1 (8 bases). The CDR3 runs to 14 residues. V lost 3 bases, J lost 2 bases, and 12 bases lay in between. CDR1 and CDR2 from the germline V gene are SGDLS and YYNGEE. The CDR3 spells CASSGTGTTYEQYF. Here the CDR3 DNA reads TGTGCCAGCAGCGGGACAGGGACTACCTACGAGCAGTACTTC.

This chain links TRBV2 with TRBJ1-4; 8 bases align to TRBD1. Trimming removed 7 bases from V and 7 bases from J; junction bases left unmatched: 2. The CDR3 sequence is 12 residues long. Germline V gene sequence: CDR1 SNHLY, CDR2 FYNNEI. The CDR3 region is CASIQGGEKLFF. The CDR3 bases are TGTGCCAGCATACAGGGGGGTGAAAAACTGTTTTTT.

J is TRBJ1-6 and V is TRBV14; a possible D gene is TRBD1 (5 bases). Trimming removed 1 base at V and 9 bases at J, with 16 bases between. CDR1 is SGHDN and CDR2 is FVKESK in the germline V gene. The CDR3 totals 16 residues. For the CDR3, the DNA is TGTGCCAGCAGCCAAGCAACCCCTAGCGGGGGTTCACCCCTCCACTTT. Protein: CASSQATPSGGSPLHF.

The V gene is TRBV11-3, the J gene TRBJ2-3; 8 nucleotides line up with TRBD1. The CDR3 spans 16 residues. Germline V CDR1 and CDR2: SGHNT, YENEEA. The J segment lost 1 base and the V segment lost 5 bases, leaving 8 bases of the junction unmatched. The CDR3 nucleotides read TGTGCCAGCAGCGGGAGGACAGGGCCGGGCACAGATACGCAGTATTTT. Its translation is CASSGRTGPGTDTQYF.

The CDR3 sequence is CASLGRGSYGYTF. The CDR3 region has the DNA TGTGCCAGCTTAGGTAGGGGCTCCTATGGCTACACCTTC. The V gene is TRBV5-6, the J gene TRBJ1-2; possibly TRBD1 for D (5 bases). CDR3 length: 13 amino acids. CDR1 and CDR2 from the germline V gene are SGHDT and YYEEEE. Trimming removed 7 bases from V and 4 bases from J, with 14 bases in between.